This passage covers 15 T cell receptor beta chains from one sample sequenced in a study of shared clonotypes between healthy human individuals. The protocol was immunoSEQ multiplex PCR, while the TCRdb copy is restricted to in-frame clones and leaves out a portion. This sample has about 820,000 clones, with 90% to 95% found just once. CD45RO-negative CD8 cells positively selected for CCR7 made up the naive population, which excluded terminally differentiated effector memory CD45RA+ cells. The sequenced sample consisted of naive CD8+ T cells sorted from blood. These receptors were obtained from a man aged 25 to 40 in good health.

The CDR3 nucleotides are TGTGCCAGCAGCCCCCCGGGAAGTAGCGGGCCGAGCACAGATACGCAGTATTTT. Encoded protein: CASSPPGSSGPSTDTQYF. The rearrangement links TRBV7-2 to TRBJ2-3; TRBD2 aligns across 7 bases. Germline values: CDR1 SGHTA, CDR2 FQGNSA. The CDR3 has 18 amino acids. V trimming: 5 bases; J trimming: 0 bases; junction bases outside the gene matches: 14.

The chain couples TRBV27 to TRBJ2-1, with D maybe TRBD2 (6 bases). CDR3 size: 15 residues. V gave up 5 bases and J gave up 6 bases, with 17 bases separating them. Germline CDR1 reads MNHEY; CDR2 reads SMNVEV (reference sequence). As DNA, the CDR3 is TGTGCCAGCAGTGACTCGCAGGGAGGCGGCAATGAGCAGTTCTTC. Its translation is CASSDSQGGGNEQFF.

CDR3 loop: CASSEYPPGGGTEAFF. CDR3 sequence (DNA): TGTGCCAGCAGTGAATACCCCCCGGGGGGCGGCACTGAAGCTTTCTTT. The chain is built from TRBV6-1 and TRBJ1-1; weak D call: TRBD1 (6 bases). Trimming left V 2 bases short and J 4 bases short, with 17 bases between. The CDR3 contains 16 residues. Germline CDR1 is MNHNS and CDR2 is SASEGT.

This clone was picked up a small number of times. This CDR3 is also generated by other DNA sequences in the sample. The gene calls are TRBV9 and TRBJ2-7, with 7 bases matching TRBD1. V lost 3 bases to trimming and J lost 4 bases; unmatched junction nucleotides: 1. This CDR3 has 12 amino acids. CDR1 is SGDLS and CDR2 is YYNGEE in the germline V gene. The CDR3 reads CASSGQGYEQYF. The CDR3 DNA reads as TGTGCCAGCAGCGGACAGGGTTACGAGCAGTACTTC.

This rearrangement joins TRBV7-9 to TRBJ2-7; weak D call: TRBD2 (6 bases). Germline V lookup: CDR1 SEHNR, CDR2 FQNEAQ (reference sequence). Trimming removed 5 bases from V and 1 base from J, with 15 bases in between. This CDR3 comprises 15 residues. For the CDR3, the DNA is TGTGCCAGCAGCCCTGCGGGGAGTGATTCCTACGAGCAGTACTTC. Protein: CASSPAGSDSYEQYF.

The chain recombines TRBV6-1 with TRBJ1-1; a possible D gene is TRBD1 (5 bases). CDR3 size: 14 residues. V was cut by 4 bases and J by 6 bases, with 15 bases left in between. CDR1 MNHNS and CDR2 SASEGT come from the germline V gene. DNA for the CDR3: TGTGCCAGCAGTGGAGGGACCTCCTTCGCTGAAGCTTTCTTT. Its protein is CASSGGTSFAEAFF.

This chain joins TRBV19 and TRBJ2-6; no firm D call. The CDR3 totals 17 residues. V was pared by 2 bases and J by 1 base, with 12 bases between. Germline CDR1 reads LNHDA; CDR2 reads SQIVND (reference sequence). CDR3 bases: TGTGCCAGTAGTATACTGCCACGGATATCTGGGGCCAACGTCCTGACTTTC. Translating gives CASSILPRISGANVLTF. Combining the CDR3 with reference TRBV19 and TRBJ2-6 gives the whole variable domain DGGITQSPKYLFRKEGQNVTLSCEQNLNHDAMYWYRQDPGQGLRLIYYSQIVNDFQKGDIAEGYSVSREKKESFPLTVTSAQKNPTAFYLCASSILPRISGANVLTFGAGSRLTVL.

The chain is built from TRBV11-2 and TRBJ2-1; 9 nucleotides line up with TRBD1. Germline CDR1 reads SGHAT; CDR2 reads FQNNGV. Unmatched junction bases numbered 7, after V lost 5 bases and J lost 2 bases. The CDR3 consists of 16 residues. CDR3 DNA sequence: TGTGCCAGCAGCCCCAGCCGGGACAGGGCCTACAATGAGCAGTTCTTC. Translation: CASSPSRDRAYNEQFF.

As to this clone: Other DNA sequences in the same sample also yield this CDR3. The chain is built from TRBV7-9 and TRBJ2-7; 7 bases line up with TRBD1. This CDR3 is built from 13 residues. The germline CDR1 and CDR2 sequences are SEHNR and FQNEAQ (reference sequence). V lost 2 bases, J lost 4 bases, and 2 bases stayed unmatched. DNA of the CDR3: TGTGCCAGCAGCTTAAGGGACAGTTACGAGCAGTACTTC. Its protein product is CASSLRDSYEQYF.

The chain employs TRBV27 and TRBJ2-1; D is unresolved. V lost 5 bases, J lost 6 bases, and 8 bases lay in between. Germline V gives CDR1 MNHEY, CDR2 SMNVEV (reference sequence). The CDR3 runs to 12 residues. CDR3 region: CASSAVPNEQFF. CDR3 nucleotide sequence: TGTGCCAGCAGTGCCGTTCCCAATGAGCAGTTCTTC.

This clone was seen only once. The chain employs TRBV7-9 and TRBJ1-2; D is unresolved. Trimming removed 1 base from V and 3 bases from J, with 18 bases in between. Germline V lookup: CDR1 SEHNR, CDR2 FQNEAQ (reference sequence). The CDR3 length is 17 residues. CDR3 coding DNA: TGTGCCAGCAGCTTAGGTCTAGGAGGATGGGAGGACTATGGCTACACCTTC. This translates into CASSLGLGGWEDYGYTF.

This clone appeared a single time. Additional DNA sequences in this sample encode the identical CDR3. V gene TRBV9 combines with J gene TRBJ1-1; 7 bases line up with TRBD1. CDR1 and CDR2 from the germline V gene are SGDLS and YYNGEE. V lost 0 bases and J lost 0; bases outside the gene matches: 2. The CDR3 runs 15 residues. The CDR3 here is CASSVGQGLNTEAFF. The DNA of the CDR3 is TGTGCCAGCAGCGTAGGACAGGGATTGAACACTGAAGCTTTCTTT.

The chain has TRBV27 and TRBJ2-1; the match to TRBD2 covers 10 bases. Trimming cost V 5 bases and J 0 bases; bases outside gene matches: 10. The CDR3 extends over 18 amino acids. Germline V gene lookup returns CDR1 MNHEY and CDR2 SMNVEV (reference sequence). The CDR3 coding sequence is TGTGCCAGCAGTCCATGGGTAGCGGGAGGATCCTCCTACAATGAGCAGTTCTTC. Residues: CASSPWVAGGSSYNEQFF.

The V call is TRBV29-1, the J call TRBJ2-1, with TRBD2 matching over 14 bases. Germline V gene sequence: CDR1 SQVTM, CDR2 ANQGSEA. V gave up 3 bases and J gave up 7 bases; unmatched junction bases: 2. The length of the CDR3 is 14 residues. CDR3 residues: CSVEGTSGSNEQFF. In nucleotides, the CDR3 is TGCAGCGTTGAGGGGACTAGCGGGAGTAATGAGCAGTTCTTC.

The CDR3 region is CASSSGLAGGTYEQYF. The CDR3 region has the DNA TGTGCCAGCAGCTCCGGACTAGCGGGAGGAACCTACGAGCAGTACTTC. V and J are TRBV5-5 and TRBJ2-7; 14 positions agree with TRBD2. The junction had 4 bases not matched to a gene; V was cut back by 3 bases and J by 2 bases. Germline loops: CDR1 SGHKS, CDR2 YYEKEE (reference sequence). The CDR3 extends over 16 amino acids. The full variable domain, rest sourced from reference TRBV5-5 and TRBJ2-7, is DAGVTQSPTHLIKTRGQQVTLRCSPISGHKSVSWYQQVLGQGPQFIFQYYEKEERGRGNFPDRFSARQFPNYSSELNVNALLLGDSALYLCASSSGLAGGTYEQYFGPGTRLTVT.